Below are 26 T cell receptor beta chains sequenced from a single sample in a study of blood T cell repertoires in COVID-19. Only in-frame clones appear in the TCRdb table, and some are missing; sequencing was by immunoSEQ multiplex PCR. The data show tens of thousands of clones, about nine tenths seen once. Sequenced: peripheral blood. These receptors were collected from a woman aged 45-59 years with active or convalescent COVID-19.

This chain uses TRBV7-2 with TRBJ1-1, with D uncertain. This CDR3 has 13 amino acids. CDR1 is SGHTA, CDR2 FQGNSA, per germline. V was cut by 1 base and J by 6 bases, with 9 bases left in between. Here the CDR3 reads CASSLGRTSEAFF. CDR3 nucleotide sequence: TGTGCCAGCAGCTTAGGGAGGACCTCTGAAGCTTTCTTT.

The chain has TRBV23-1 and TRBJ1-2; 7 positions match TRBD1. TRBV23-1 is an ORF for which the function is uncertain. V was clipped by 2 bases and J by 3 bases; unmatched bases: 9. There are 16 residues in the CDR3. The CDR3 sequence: CASSQAYRGIHYGYTF. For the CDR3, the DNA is TGCGCCAGCAGTCAAGCCTACAGGGGAATACACTATGGCTACACCTTC.

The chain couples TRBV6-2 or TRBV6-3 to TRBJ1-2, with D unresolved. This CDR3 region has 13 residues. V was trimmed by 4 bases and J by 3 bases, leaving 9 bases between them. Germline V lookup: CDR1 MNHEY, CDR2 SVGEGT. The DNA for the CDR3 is TGTGCCAGCAGTTCCGGGATGTACTATGGCTACACCTTC. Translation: CASSSGMYYGYTF.

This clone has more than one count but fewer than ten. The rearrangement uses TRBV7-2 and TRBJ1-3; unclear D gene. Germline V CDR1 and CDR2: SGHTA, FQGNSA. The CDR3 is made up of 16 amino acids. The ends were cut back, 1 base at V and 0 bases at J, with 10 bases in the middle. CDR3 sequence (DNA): TGTGCCAGCAGCTTAGTCCCGCGGAGCTCTGGAAACACCATATATTTT. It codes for CASSLVPRSSGNTIYF.

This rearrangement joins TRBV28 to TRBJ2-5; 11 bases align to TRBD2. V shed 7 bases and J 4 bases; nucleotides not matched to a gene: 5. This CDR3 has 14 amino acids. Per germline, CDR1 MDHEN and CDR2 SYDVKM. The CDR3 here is CASNLAGGSETQYF. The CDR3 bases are TGTGCCAGCAATCTAGCGGGGGGATCAGAGACCCAGTACTTC.

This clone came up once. This CDR3 is CASSLLANMRFTGELFF. The CDR3 DNA sequence: TGTGCCAGCAGCTTATTAGCGAACATGAGATTCACCGGGGAGCTGTTTTTT. V and J are TRBV7-9 and TRBJ2-2; TRBD2 is a possible D gene (5 bases). Germline lookup yields CDR1 SEHNR and CDR2 FQNEAQ (reference sequence). V was clipped by 2 bases and J by 4 bases, with 17 bases between them. The CDR3 has 17 amino acids.

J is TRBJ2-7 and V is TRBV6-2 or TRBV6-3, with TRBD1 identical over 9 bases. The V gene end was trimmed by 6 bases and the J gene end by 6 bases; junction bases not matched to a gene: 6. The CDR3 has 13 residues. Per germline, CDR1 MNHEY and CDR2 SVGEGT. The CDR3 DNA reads TGTGCCAGCAGCATGGACAGGGGAGGCGAGCAGTACTTC. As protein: CASSMDRGGEQYF.

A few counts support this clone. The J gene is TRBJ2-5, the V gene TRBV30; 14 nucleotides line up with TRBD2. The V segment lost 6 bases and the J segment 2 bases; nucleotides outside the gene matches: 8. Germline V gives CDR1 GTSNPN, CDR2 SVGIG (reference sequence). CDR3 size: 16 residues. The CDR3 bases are TGTGCCTGCTCAAGGGGACTAGCGGGGGAACAAGAGACCCAGTACTTC. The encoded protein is CACSRGLAGEQETQYF. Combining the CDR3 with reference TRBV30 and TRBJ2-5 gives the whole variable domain SQTIHQWPATLVQPVGSPLSLECTVEGTSNPNLYWYRQAAGRGLQLLFYSVGIGQISSEVPQNLSASRPQDRQFILSSKKLLLSDSGFYLCACSRGLAGEQETQYFGPGTRLLVL.

The CDR3 sequence: CASSQDWVGGPGELFF. The CDR3 coding sequence is TGCGCCAGCAGCCAAGATTGGGTAGGAGGGCCCGGGGAGCTGTTTTTT. The chain couples TRBV4-3 to TRBJ2-2; a possible D gene is TRBD2 (6 bases). This CDR3 is built from 16 residues. CDR1 LGHNA and CDR2 YSLEER come from the germline V gene. The V gene lost 0 bases and the J gene lost 6 bases, with 14 bases spanning the gap.

CDR3 nucleotides: TGCGCCAGCAGCTTGGAGACAGGGCGACGTGTATACACTGAAGCTTTCTTT. It yields the protein CASSLETGRRVYTEAFF. This chain connects TRBV5-1 to TRBJ1-1; 7 nucleotides align to TRBD1. There are 17 residues in the CDR3. With V trimmed by 0 bases and J by 3 bases, 11 bases remained unmatched. Germline V gene sequence: CDR1 SGHRS, CDR2 YFSETQ.

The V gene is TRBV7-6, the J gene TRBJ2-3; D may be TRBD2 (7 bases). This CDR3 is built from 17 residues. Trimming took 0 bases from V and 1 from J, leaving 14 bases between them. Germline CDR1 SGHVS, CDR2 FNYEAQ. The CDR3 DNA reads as TGTGCCAGCAGCTTAGCCGGGGGGCTTTCGGGCACAGATACGCAGTATTTT. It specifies CASSLAGGLSGTDTQYF.

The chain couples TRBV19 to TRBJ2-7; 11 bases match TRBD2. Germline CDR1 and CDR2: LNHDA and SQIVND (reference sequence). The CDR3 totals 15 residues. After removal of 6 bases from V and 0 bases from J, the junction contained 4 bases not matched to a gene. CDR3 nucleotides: TGTGCCAGTAGCGGGACTAGCGGCGGCTCCTACGAGCAGTACTTC. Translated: CASSGTSGGSYEQYF.

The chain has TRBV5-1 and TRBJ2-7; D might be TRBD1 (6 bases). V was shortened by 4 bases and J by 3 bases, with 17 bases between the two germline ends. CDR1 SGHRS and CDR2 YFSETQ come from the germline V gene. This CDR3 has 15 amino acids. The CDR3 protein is CASSGKTGTYYEQYF. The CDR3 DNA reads TGCGCCAGCAGCGGAAAGACAGGTACCTACTACGAGCAGTACTTC.

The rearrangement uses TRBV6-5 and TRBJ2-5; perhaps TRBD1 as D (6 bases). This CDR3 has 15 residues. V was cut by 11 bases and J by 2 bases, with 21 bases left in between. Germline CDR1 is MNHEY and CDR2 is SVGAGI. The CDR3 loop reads CAGSTSRDTQETQYF. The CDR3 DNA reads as TGTGCCGGATCGACCTCCCGGGACACACAAGAGACCCAGTACTTC.

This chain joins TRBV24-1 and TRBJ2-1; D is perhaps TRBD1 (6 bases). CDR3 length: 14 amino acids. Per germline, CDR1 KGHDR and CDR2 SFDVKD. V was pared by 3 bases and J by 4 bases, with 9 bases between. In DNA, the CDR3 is TGTGCCACCAGTGATAACAGGGATTACAATGAGCAGTTCTTC. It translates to CATSDNRDYNEQFF.

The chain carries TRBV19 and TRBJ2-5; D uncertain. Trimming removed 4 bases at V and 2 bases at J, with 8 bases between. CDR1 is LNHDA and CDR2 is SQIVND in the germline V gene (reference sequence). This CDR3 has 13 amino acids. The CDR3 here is CASSTVLQETQYF. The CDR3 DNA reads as TGTGCCAGTAGTACCGTTCTTCAAGAGACCCAGTACTTC.

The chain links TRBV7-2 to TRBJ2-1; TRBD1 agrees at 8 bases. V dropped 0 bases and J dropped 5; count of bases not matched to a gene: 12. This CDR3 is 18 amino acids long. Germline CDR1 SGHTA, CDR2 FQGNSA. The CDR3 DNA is TGTGCCAGCAGCTTAGCCGCGGCGCGGACAGGGCGAAACAATGAGCAGTTCTTC. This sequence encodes CASSLAAARTGRNNEQFF.

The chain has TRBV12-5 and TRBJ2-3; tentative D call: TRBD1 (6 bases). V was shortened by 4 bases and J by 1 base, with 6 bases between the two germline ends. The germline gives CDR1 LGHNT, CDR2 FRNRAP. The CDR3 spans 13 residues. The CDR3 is CASGYRGTDTQYF. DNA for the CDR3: TGTGCTAGTGGTTACAGGGGCACAGATACGCAGTATTTT.

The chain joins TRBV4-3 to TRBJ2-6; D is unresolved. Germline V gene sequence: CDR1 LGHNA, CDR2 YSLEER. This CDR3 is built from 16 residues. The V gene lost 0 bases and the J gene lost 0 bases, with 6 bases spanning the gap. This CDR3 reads CASSQERPSGANVLTF. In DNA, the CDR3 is TGCGCCAGCAGCCAAGAGCGCCCCTCTGGGGCCAACGTCCTGACTTTC.

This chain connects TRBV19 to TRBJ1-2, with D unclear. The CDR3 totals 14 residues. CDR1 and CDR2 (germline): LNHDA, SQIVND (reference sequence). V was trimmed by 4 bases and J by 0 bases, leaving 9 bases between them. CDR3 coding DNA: TGTGCCAGTAGTAAGTCCGCGGCTAACTATGGCTACACCTTC. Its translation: CASSKSAANYGYTF.

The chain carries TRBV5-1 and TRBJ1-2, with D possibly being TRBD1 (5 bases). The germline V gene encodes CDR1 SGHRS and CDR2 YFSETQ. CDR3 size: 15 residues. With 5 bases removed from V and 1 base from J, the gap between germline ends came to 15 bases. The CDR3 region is CASRAQATDNYGYTF. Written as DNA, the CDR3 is TGCGCCAGCAGAGCACAGGCTACTGATAACTATGGCTACACCTTC.

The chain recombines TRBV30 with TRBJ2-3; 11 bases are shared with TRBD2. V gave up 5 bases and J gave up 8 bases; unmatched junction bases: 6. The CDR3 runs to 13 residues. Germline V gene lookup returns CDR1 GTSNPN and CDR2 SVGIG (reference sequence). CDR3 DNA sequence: TGTGCCTGGGGGACTAGCGGTCGTGGTACGCAGTATTTT. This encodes CAWGTSGRGTQYF.

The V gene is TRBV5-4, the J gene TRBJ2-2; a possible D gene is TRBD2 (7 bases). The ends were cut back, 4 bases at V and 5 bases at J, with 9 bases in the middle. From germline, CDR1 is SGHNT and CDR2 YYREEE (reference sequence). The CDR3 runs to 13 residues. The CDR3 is CASSGGATGELFF. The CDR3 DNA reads TGTGCCAGCAGCGGGGGGGCAACCGGGGAGCTGTTTTTT.

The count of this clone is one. CDR3 nucleotide sequence: TGTGCCAGCAGTGAAGGGGACAGGGGTGCTCAGCCCCAGCATTTT. This encodes CASSEGDRGAQPQHF. This sequence joins TRBV6-1 and TRBJ1-5, with 10 bases aligning to TRBD1. The germline V gene encodes CDR1 MNHNS and CDR2 SASEGT. Germline trimming cut 1 base from V and 6 bases from J; bases unmatched to any gene: 3. This CDR3 is built from 15 residues.

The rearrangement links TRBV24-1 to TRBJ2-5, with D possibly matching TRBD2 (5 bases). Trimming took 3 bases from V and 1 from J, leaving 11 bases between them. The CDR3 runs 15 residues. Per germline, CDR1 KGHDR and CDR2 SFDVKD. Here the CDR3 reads CATSDEGYLQETQYF. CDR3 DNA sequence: TGTGCCACCAGTGATGAGGGATACCTCCAAGAGACCCAGTACTTC.

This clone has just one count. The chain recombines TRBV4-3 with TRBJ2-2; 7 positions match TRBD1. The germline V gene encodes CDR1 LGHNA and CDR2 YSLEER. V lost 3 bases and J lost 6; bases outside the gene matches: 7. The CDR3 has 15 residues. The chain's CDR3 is CASSHDLQGSGELFF. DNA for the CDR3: TGCGCCAGCAGCCACGACCTACAGGGGTCCGGGGAGCTGTTTTTT.